Following are 17 T cell receptor beta chains from one sample sequenced in a study of blood T cell repertoires in COVID-19. Here immunoSEQ multiplex PCR was the method, and the copy in TCRdb shows in-frame clones only, minus some. The table has about 160,000 clones, 90% to 95% seen once; the top ten hold less than 2%. Sequenced: peripheral blood. These receptors were collected from a woman aged 55 to 70 with COVID-19, enrolled during active disease.

The V call is TRBV3-1 (or the pseudogene TRBV3-2), the J call TRBJ2-1, with TRBD1 identical over 9 bases. Germline CDR1 LGHDT, CDR2 YNNKEL (reference sequence). The J segment lost 2 bases and the V segment lost 10 bases, leaving 12 bases of the junction unmatched. This CDR3 has 16 amino acids. CDR3 amino acids: CAIGQGRKSAYNEQFF. In nucleotides, the CDR3 is TGTGCCATCGGACAGGGGCGCAAATCCGCCTACAATGAGCAGTTCTTC.

This sequence joins TRBV11-2 and TRBJ1-6, with D maybe TRBD1 (6 bases). Trimming took 3 bases from V and 7 from J, leaving 10 bases between them. Germline loops: CDR1 SGHAT, CDR2 FQNNGV. The CDR3 runs 14 residues. The CDR3 here is CASSLSGVNSPLHF. The DNA of the CDR3 is TGTGCCAGCAGCTTGTCAGGGGTGAATTCACCCCTCCACTTT. Looking up the rest from reference TRBV11-2 and TRBJ1-6 gives the full variable domain: EAGVAQSPRYKIIEKRQSVAFWCNPISGHATLYWYQQILGQGPKLLIQFQNNGVVDDSQLPKDRFSAERLKGVDSTLKIQPAKLEDSAVYLCASSLSGVNSPLHFGNGTRLTVT.

A remark on this clone: The sample holds other DNA sequences that translate to the same CDR3. This chain joins TRBV29-1 and TRBJ1-1, with D perhaps matching TRBD1 (5 bases). CDR3 size: 14 residues. V lost 3 bases, J lost 1 base, and 12 bases lay in between. Germline CDR1 reads SQVTM; CDR2 reads ANQGSEA. The CDR3 nucleotides read TGCAGCGTTGATAGGGGTGGCGGGAACACTGAAGCTTTCTTT. It specifies CSVDRGGGNTEAFF. The variable domain in full, completed from reference TRBV29-1 and TRBJ1-1, reads SAVISQKPSRDICQRGTSLTIQCQVDSQVTMMFWYRQQPGQSLTLIATANQGSEATYESGFVIDKFPISRPNLTFSTLTVSNMSPEDSSIYLCSVDRGGGNTEAFFGQGTRLTVV.

The genes are TRBV19 and TRBJ1-1; 7 positions agree with TRBD1. Per germline, CDR1 LNHDA and CDR2 SQIVND (reference sequence). V lost 7 bases and J lost 1; bases outside the gene matches: 6. This CDR3 has 14 residues. CDR3 protein: CASKMGQTNTEAFF. CDR3 nucleotide sequence: TGTGCCAGTAAGATGGGACAGACGAACACTGAAGCTTTCTTT.

The chain recombines TRBV5-1 with TRBJ2-5; the match to TRBD2 covers 11 bases. V lost 0 bases and J lost 5; bases outside the gene matches: 6. The germline V gene encodes CDR1 SGHRS and CDR2 YFSETQ. The CDR3 loop spans 16 amino acids. In DNA form, the CDR3 reads TGCGCCAGCAGCTTGGCACTAGCGGGGGCAGGGGAGACCCAGTACTTC. It codes for CASSLALAGAGETQYF.

The V and J genes are TRBV5-1 and TRBJ1-1; TRBD1 agrees at 9 bases. In germline, CDR1 is SGHRS, CDR2 YFSETQ. This CDR3 is built from 16 residues. V shed 1 base, J shed 1 base, and the junction held 5 bases outside the gene matches. The CDR3 DNA follows: TGCGCCAGCAGCTTGTGGACAGGGGCCGGGAACACTGAAGCTTTCTTT. This encodes CASSLWTGAGNTEAFF.

The chain uses TRBV19 and TRBJ1-4; D uncertain. V gave up 4 bases and J gave up 8 bases, with 8 bases separating them. This CDR3 has 12 amino acids. Germline loops: CDR1 LNHDA, CDR2 SQIVND (reference sequence). CDR3: CASSNGEEKLFF. Here the CDR3 DNA reads TGTGCCAGTAGTAACGGGGAGGAAAAACTGTTTTTT.

The J gene is TRBJ2-2, the V gene TRBV5-4; D uncertain. Germline-derived CDR1 and CDR2 are SGHNT and YYREEE (reference sequence). The CDR3 runs to 16 residues. Trimming removed 1 base at V and 1 base at J, with 11 bases between. The CDR3 DNA follows: TGTGCCAGCAGCTTGCTTCGAGATGTGAACACCGGGGAGCTGTTTTTT. The encoded protein is CASSLLRDVNTGELFF.

The chain has TRBV27 and TRBJ1-1; D not certain. With 6 bases removed from V and 0 bases from J, the gap between germline ends came to 8 bases. Germline-derived CDR1 and CDR2 are MNHEY and SMNVEV (reference sequence). The CDR3 is 13 residues long. CDR3: CASREPVNTEAFF. The DNA for the CDR3 is TGTGCCAGCAGAGAACCAGTGAACACTGAAGCTTTCTTT.

DNA for the CDR3: TGTGCCAGCAGCCTCTACAGCGGAGCCTTTGGAAACACCATATATTTT. Its translation is CASSLYSGAFGNTIYF. V usage is TRBV5-5 and J usage is TRBJ1-3; D is unclear. This CDR3 region has 16 residues. From germline, CDR1 is SGHKS and CDR2 YYEKEE (reference sequence). V gave up 4 bases and J gave up 3 bases, with 17 bases separating them. Full variable domain (outside the CDR3, taken from reference TRBV5-5 and TRBJ1-3): DAGVTQSPTHLIKTRGQQVTLRCSPISGHKSVSWYQQVLGQGPQFIFQYYEKEERGRGNFPDRFSARQFPNYSSELNVNALLLGDSALYLCASSLYSGAFGNTIYFGEGSWLTVV.

This clone was detected once. The chain links TRBV3-1 (or the pseudogene TRBV3-2) to TRBJ1-1; TRBD1 matches 9 bases. V shed 4 bases and J 4 bases; nucleotides not matched to a gene: 7. This CDR3 contains 15 residues. Germline CDR1 reads LGHDT; CDR2 reads YNNKEL (reference sequence). CDR3 bases: TGTGCCAGCAGCCTCGACAGGGGGGGGAGCACTGAAGCTTTCTTT. Residues: CASSLDRGGSTEAFF.

The chain recombines TRBV10-3 with TRBJ1-2; 9 bases map to TRBD1. This CDR3 spans 14 amino acids. Germline V lookup: CDR1 ENHRY, CDR2 SYGVKD. J was trimmed by 6 bases and V by 6 bases; bases with no gene match: 8. The CDR3 protein is CAIRGDREGHGYTF. CDR3 nucleotide sequence: TGTGCCATCAGAGGGGACAGGGAAGGGCATGGCTACACCTTC.

This rearrangement joins TRBV6-5 to TRBJ1-2, with 7 bases aligning to TRBD1. This CDR3 is 13 amino acids long. V lost 5 bases, J lost 7 bases, and 7 bases stayed unmatched. Germline CDR1 and CDR2: MNHEY and SVGAGI. CDR3 nucleotides: TGTGCCAGCAGTCCCGGACAGGCGTCTGGCTACACCTTC. Protein: CASSPGQASGYTF.

The chain uses TRBV2 and TRBJ1-4, with TRBD1 identical over 10 bases. Germline assignment: CDR1 SNHLY and CDR2 FYNNEI. V lost 4 bases, J lost 14 bases, and 4 bases stayed unmatched. The CDR3 sequence is 12 residues long. CDR3 nucleotides: TGTGCCAGCAGTGGAGACAGGGGGCGGCTGTTTTTT. Its translation: CASSGDRGRLFF.

This chain uses TRBV9 with TRBJ1-1; TRBD1 matches 8 bases. V shed 2 bases and J 3 bases; nucleotides not matched to a gene: 12. Germline-derived CDR1 and CDR2 are SGDLS and YYNGEE. The CDR3 consists of 17 residues. In DNA form, the CDR3 reads TGTGCCAGCAGCGTGACAGGGGCGATACTGCAGTACACTGAAGCTTTCTTT. Its translation: CASSVTGAILQYTEAFF. The full variable domain, completed using reference TRBV9 and TRBJ1-1, is DSGVTQTPKHLITATGQRVTLRCSPRSGDLSVYWYQQSLDQGLQFLIQYYNGEERAKGNILERFSAQQFPDLHSELNLSSLELGDSALYFCASSVTGAILQYTEAFFGQGTRLTVV.

A single count supports this clone. V and J are TRBV29-1 and TRBJ1-2; possibly TRBD1 for D (6 bases). The ends were cut back, 4 bases at V and 5 bases at J, with 11 bases in the middle. The CDR3 loop spans 12 amino acids. CDR1 is SQVTM and CDR2 is ANQGSEA in the germline V gene. CDR3 sequence reads: CSVGTVRYGYTF. For the CDR3, the DNA is TGCAGCGTTGGGACAGTAAGATATGGCTACACCTTC.

The chain links TRBV5-6 to TRBJ2-5; D possibly corresponds to TRBD2 (5 bases). CDR1 SGHDT and CDR2 YYEEEE come from the germline V gene. Trimming cost V 0 bases and J 2 bases, with 11 bases left between them. CDR3 length equals 15 residues. The CDR3, as DNA: TGTGCCAGCAGCTTGGTACAAAGAGGGCAAGAGACCCAGTACTTC. Translation gives CASSLVQRGQETQYF.